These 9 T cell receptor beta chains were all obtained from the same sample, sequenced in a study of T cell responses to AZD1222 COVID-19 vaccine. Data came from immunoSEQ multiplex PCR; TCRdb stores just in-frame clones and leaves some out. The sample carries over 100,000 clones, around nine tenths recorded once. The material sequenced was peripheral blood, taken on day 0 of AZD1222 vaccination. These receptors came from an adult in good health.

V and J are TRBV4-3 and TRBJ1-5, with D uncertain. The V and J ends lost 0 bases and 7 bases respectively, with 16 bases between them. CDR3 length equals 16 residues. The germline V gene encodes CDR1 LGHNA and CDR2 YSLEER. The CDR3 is CASSQDLSLAPQPQHF. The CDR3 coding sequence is TGCGCCAGCAGCCAAGATCTTAGCCTCGCCCCGCAGCCCCAGCATTTT.

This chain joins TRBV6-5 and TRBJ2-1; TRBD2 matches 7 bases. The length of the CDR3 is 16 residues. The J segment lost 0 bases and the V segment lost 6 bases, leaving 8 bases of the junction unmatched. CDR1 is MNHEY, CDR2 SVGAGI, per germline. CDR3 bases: TGTGCCAGCAGCTACCTAGCGGTGAGCTCCTACAATGAGCAGTTCTTC. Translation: CASSYLAVSSYNEQFF.

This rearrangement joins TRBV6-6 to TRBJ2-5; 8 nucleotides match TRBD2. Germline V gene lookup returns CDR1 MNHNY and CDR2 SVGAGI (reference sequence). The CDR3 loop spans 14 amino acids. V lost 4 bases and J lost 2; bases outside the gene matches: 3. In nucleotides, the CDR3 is TGTGCCAGCAGTTCCCCGGGGGGGCAAGAGACCCAGTACTTC. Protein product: CASSSPGGQETQYF.

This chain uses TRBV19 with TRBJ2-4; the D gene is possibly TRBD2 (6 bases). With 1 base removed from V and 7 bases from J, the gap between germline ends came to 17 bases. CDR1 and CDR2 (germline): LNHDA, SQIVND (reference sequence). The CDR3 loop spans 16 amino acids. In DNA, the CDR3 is TGTGCCAGTAGTATAGTCAGGGACTTCACGGGGAACATTCAGTACTTC. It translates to CASSIVRDFTGNIQYF.

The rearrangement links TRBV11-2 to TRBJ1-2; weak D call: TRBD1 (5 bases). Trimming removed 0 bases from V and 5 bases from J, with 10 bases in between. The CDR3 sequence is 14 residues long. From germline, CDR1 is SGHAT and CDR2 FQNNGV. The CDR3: CASSLDRQTYGYTF. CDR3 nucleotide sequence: TGTGCCAGCAGCTTAGATCGACAGACATATGGCTACACCTTC.

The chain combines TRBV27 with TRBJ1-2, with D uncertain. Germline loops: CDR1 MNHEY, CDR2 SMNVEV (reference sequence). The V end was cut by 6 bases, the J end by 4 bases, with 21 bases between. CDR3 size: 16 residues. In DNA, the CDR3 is TGTGCCAGCAGCCCCCGAGAGAGGACGACAAGCTATGGCTACACCTTC. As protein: CASSPRERTTSYGYTF.

The CDR3 here is CASGLGGAGYEQYF. DNA for the CDR3: TGTGCCAGCGGACTCGGAGGGGCGGGTTACGAGCAGTACTTC. The chain couples TRBV27 to TRBJ2-7, with D tentatively TRBD2 (6 bases). Trimming removed 8 bases at V and 4 bases at J, with 18 bases between. Germline loops: CDR1 MNHEY, CDR2 SMNVEV (reference sequence). CDR3 length: 14 residues.

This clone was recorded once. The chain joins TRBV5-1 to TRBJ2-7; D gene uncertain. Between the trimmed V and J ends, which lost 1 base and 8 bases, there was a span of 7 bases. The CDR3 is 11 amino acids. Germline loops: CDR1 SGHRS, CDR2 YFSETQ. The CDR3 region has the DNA TGCGCCAGCAGCTTGTTGGGCAAGCAGTACTTC. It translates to CASSLLGKQYF.

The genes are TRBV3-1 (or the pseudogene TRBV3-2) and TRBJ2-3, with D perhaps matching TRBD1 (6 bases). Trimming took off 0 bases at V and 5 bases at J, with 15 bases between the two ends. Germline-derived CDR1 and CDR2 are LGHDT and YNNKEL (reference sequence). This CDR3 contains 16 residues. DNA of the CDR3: TGTGCCAGCAGCCAAGACAGGGGTGGGTTTCTAGATACGCAGTATTTT. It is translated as CASSQDRGGFLDTQYF.